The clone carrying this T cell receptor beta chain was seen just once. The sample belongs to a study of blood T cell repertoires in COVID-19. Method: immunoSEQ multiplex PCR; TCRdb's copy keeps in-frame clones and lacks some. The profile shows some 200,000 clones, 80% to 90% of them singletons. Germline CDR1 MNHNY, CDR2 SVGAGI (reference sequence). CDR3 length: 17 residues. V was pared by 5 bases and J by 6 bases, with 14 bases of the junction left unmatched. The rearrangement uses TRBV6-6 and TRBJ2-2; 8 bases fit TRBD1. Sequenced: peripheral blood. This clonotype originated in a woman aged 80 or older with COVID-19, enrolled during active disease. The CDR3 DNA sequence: TGTGCCAGCAGTCATATCTTTACAGGGGGAAGAGCCGGGGAGCTGTTTTTT. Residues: CASSHIFTGGRAGELFF.